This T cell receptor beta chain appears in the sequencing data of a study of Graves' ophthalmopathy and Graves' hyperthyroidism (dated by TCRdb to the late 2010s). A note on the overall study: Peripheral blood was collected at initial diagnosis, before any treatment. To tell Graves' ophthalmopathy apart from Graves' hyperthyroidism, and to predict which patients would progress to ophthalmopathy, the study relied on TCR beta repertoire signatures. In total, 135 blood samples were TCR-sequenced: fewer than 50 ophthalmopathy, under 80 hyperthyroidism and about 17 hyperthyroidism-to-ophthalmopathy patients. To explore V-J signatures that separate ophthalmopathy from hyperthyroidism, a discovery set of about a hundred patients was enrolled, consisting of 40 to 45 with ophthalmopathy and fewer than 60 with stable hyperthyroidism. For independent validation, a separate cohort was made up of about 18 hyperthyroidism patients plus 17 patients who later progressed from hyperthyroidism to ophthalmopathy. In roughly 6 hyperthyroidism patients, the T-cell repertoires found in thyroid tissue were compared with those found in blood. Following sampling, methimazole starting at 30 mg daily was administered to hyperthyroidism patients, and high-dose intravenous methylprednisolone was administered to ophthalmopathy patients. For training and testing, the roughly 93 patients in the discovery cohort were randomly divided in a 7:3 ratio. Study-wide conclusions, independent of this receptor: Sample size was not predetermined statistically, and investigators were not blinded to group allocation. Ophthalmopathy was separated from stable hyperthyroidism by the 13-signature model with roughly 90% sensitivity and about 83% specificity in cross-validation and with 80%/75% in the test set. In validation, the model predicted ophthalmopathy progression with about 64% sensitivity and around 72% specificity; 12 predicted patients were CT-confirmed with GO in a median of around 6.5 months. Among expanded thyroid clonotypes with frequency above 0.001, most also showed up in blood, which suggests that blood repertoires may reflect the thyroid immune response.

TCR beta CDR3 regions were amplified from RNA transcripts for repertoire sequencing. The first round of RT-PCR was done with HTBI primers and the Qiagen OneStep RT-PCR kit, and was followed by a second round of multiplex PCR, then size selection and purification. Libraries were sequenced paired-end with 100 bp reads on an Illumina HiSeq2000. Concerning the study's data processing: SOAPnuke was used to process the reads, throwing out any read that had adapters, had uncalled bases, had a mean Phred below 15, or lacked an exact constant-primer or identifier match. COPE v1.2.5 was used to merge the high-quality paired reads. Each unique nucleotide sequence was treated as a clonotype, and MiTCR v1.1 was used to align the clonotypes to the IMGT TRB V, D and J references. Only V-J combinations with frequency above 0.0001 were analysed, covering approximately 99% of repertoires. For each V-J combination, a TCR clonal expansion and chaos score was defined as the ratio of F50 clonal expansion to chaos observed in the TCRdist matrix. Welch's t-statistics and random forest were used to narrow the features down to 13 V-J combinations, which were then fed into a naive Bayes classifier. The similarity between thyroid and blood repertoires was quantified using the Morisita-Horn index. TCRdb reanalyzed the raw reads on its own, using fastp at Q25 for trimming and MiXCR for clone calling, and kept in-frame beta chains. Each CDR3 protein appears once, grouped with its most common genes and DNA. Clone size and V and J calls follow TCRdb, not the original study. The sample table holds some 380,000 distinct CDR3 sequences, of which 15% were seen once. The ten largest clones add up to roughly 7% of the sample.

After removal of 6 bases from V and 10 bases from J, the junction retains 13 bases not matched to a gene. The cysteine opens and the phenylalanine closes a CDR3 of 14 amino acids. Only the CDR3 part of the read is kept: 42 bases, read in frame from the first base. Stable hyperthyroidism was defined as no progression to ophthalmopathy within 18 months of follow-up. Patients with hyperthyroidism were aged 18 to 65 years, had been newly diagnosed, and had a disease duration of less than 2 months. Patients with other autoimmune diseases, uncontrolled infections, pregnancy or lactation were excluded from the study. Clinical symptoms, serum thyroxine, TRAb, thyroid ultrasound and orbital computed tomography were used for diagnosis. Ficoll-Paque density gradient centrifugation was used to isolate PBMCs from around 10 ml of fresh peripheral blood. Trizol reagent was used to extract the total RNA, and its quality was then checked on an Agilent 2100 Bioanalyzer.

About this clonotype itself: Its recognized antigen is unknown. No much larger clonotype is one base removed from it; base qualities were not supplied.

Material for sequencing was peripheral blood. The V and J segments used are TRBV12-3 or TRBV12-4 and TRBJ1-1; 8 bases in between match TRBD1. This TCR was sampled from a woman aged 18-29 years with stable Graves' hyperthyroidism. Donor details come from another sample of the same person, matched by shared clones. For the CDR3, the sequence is CASRRQGLALGAFF. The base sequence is TGTGCCAGCAGACGACAGGGGTTAGCACTTGGAGCTTTCTTT.